This section outlines one TCR beta chain sequence together with its context. Its antigen is undetermined. This PCR relied on a set of 60 Vbeta primers and 13 Jbeta primers. This table comes from immunoSEQ multiplex PCR, and its TCRdb copy is limited to in-frame clones, with some not included. The sample includes some 150,000 clones, roughly four fifths of them seen just once. The entry originates in a study of cytomegalovirus exposure and HLA in healthy donors. Notes on the study in general: Productive status was seen about 90% or about 30% of the time for most TCR beta V segments in an earlier analysis. It was confirmed in vitro that a few of the CMV-associated chains were specific for CMV antigens. In a later analysis, compared with equally common non-associated chains, HLA-associated beta chains were more expanded. Most subjects had HLA-A and HLA-B alleles reportedly predicted accurately by TCR beta sequences.

This CDR3 comprises 14 residues. Looked up from germline, CDR1 is KGHSH and CDR2 is LQKENI. The ends were cut back, 4 bases at V and 0 bases at J, with 9 bases in the middle. The sequencing input was PBMCs. This rearrangement joins TRBV18 to TRBJ1-1; tentative D call: TRBD1 (6 bases). The source is a man in his forties in good health and CMV-seronegative. The CDR3 DNA reads as TGTGCCAGCTCACGACAGGAGCTGAACACTGAAGCTTTCTTT. Amino acids: CASSRQELNTEAFF.